This T cell receptor beta chain was captured by sequencing in a study of blood T cell repertoires in COVID-19. Some clones are missing from TCRdb's copy, which holds only in-frame ones; the method was immunoSEQ multiplex PCR. The table shows approximately 190,000 clones, with 88% occurring only once. The CDR3 has 14 amino acids. Germline CDR1 and CDR2: KGHSH and LQKENI. V shed 1 base and J shed 6 bases, with 12 bases lying between them. The clonotype was recovered from a woman aged 40 to 55 who had recovered from COVID-19. The specimen was peripheral blood. The genes are TRBV18 and TRBJ1-1; no definite D call. The CDR3 here is CASSPRREYAEAFF. CDR3 bases: TGTGCCAGCTCACCACGTCGGGAATACGCTGAAGCTTTCTTT.